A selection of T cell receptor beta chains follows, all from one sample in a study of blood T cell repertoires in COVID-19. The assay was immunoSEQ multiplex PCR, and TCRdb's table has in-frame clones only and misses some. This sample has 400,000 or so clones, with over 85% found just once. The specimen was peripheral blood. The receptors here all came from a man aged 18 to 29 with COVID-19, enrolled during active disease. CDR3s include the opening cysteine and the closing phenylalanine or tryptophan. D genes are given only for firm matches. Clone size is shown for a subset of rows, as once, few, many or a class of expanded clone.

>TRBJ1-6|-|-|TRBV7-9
TGTGCCAGCAGCTCGGGGGGAATTAGTGATTCACCCCTCCACTTT
CASSSGGISDSPLHF
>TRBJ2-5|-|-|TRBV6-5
TGTGCCAGCAGACCTCAGGGGGGTAGGTCGGAGACCCAGTACTTC
CASRPQGGRSETQYF
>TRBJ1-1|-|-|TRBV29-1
TGCAGCGTTTCGATTCTCAGGGAAGCTTTCTTT
CSVSILREAFF
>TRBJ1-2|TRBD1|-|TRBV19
TGTGCCAGTAGTATAGGCCTGAGGGGGCGCTCTGACTATGGCTACACCTTC
CASSIGLRGRSDYGYTF
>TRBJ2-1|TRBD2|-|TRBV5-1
TGCGCCAGCAGCTTGGGCCAGCTCGCCGGGACTAGCTTCAATGAGCAGTTCTTC
CASSLGQLAGTSFNEQFF
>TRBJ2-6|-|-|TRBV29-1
TGCAGCGTTGAACGTCCAGCGTCTGGGGCCAACGTCCTGACTTTC
CSVERPASGANVLTF
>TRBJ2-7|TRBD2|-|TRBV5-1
TGCGCCAGCAGTGAAATCGGGGCTAGCGGGGGAATCTACGAGCAGTACTTC
CASSEIGASGGIYEQYF
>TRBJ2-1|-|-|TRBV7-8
TGTGCCAGCAGCGACAGAAGGGGCAGGGGTTCCTACAATGAGCAGTTCTTC
CASSDRRGRGSYNEQFF
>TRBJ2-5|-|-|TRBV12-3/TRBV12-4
TGTGCCAGCAGATACGGGATCCAAGAGACCCAGTACTTC
CASRYGIQETQYF
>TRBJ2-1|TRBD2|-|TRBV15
TGTGCCACCAGCAGATTAGGGGGTAGCGGGAGCGGTGAGCAGTTCTTC
CATSRLGGSGSGEQFF
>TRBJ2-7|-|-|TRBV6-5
TGTGCCAGCAGTTACCAGGGGAATCAGTACTTC
CASSYQGNQYF
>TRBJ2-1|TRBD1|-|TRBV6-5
TGTGCCAGCAGCCAGGACAGGGAGACTGAGCAGTTCTTC
CASSQDRETEQFF
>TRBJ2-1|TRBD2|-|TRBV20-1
TGCAGTGCTAGTTCCACTAGCGGGTTAGAATCCTACAATGAGCAGTTCTTC
CSASSTSGLESYNEQFF
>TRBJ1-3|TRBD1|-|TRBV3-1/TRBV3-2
TGTGCCAGCAGCCGGACAGGGGGCAGCAGAAACACCATATATTTT
CASSRTGGSRNTIYF
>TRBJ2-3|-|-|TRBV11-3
TGTGCCAGCAGCTTACAGGGTCTTATGCGGATATGCACAGATACGCAGTATTTT
CASSLQGLMRICTDTQYF
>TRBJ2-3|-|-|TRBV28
TGTGCCGGTGGACAGCGCACAGATACGCAGTATTTT
CAGGQRTDTQYF
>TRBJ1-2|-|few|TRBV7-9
TGTGCCAGCAGCTTACTCCCAGGCCACTATGGCTACACCTTC
CASSLLPGHYGYTF
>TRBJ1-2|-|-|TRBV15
TGTGCCACCAGCAGAGATTCCCGGGGTCTTCGTGGCTACACCTTC
CATSRDSRGLRGYTF
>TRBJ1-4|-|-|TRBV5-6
TGTGCCAGCAGCTTGGCCGCAGGGGATGAAAAACTGTTTTTT
CASSLAAGDEKLFF
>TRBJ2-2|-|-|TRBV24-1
TGTGCCACCAGTGAAGCCCCCGGGGAGCTGTTTTTT
CATSEAPGELFF
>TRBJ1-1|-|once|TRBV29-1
TGCAGCGTCGCGTTACGGGAGAACACTGAAGCTTTCTTT
CSVALRENTEAFF
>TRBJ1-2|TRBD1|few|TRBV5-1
TGCGCCAGCAGCTATGCGAATCCGGGACAGATGGGTGGCGGCTACACCTTC
CASSYANPGQMGGGYTF
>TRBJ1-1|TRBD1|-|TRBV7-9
TGTGCCAGCAGCACCGGACAGGGGGCTTCAAGATCTGAAGCTTTCTTT
CASSTGQGASRSEAFF
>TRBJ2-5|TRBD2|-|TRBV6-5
TGTGCCAGCAGCACTGGGACTAGCGGGAGGGAGACCCAGTACTTC
CASSTGTSGRETQYF
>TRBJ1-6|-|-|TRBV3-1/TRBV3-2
TGTGCCAGCAGCCAAGCAATGGAGGGACGGTTTAATTCACCCCTCCACTTT
CASSQAMEGRFNSPLHF